The next 32 T cell receptor beta chains were all read from a single sample in a study of cytomegalovirus exposure and HLA in healthy donors. The PCR employed 60 Vbeta primers together with 13 Jbeta primers. Generated by immunoSEQ multiplex PCR, the TCRdb table keeps only in-frame clones and is missing some. The data show 90,000 to 95,000 clones, roughly 80% seen once. Sample: PBMCs. The receptors were sampled from a girl between 2 and 10 years old in good health and CMV-seropositive.

The chain uses TRBV5-1 and TRBJ2-1; 16 nucleotides match TRBD2. Germline V gene data show CDR1 as SGHRS and CDR2 as YFSETQ. This CDR3 is built from 19 residues. V shed 0 bases, J shed 10 bases, and the junction held 13 bases outside the gene matches. The CDR3 DNA follows: TGCGCCAGCAGCTTGGGGGTCCTCGGGACTAGCGGGAGGGGACAAGAGCAGTTCTTC. Its protein product is CASSLGVLGTSGRGQEQFF. Using reference TRBV5-1 and TRBJ2-1 for the parts outside the CDR3, the full variable domain is KAGVTQTPRYLIKTRGQQVTLSCSPISGHRSVSWYQQTPGQGLQFLFEYFSETQRNKGNFPGRFSGRQFSNSRSEMNVSTLELGDSALYLCASSLGVLGTSGRGQEQFFGPGTRLTVL.

This chain links TRBV10-3 with TRBJ1-4; perhaps TRBD1 as D (6 bases). Deletions cut 0 bases from V and 5 bases from J, with 16 bases between. The germline gives CDR1 ENHRY, CDR2 SYGVKD. The CDR3 has 17 residues. The chain's CDR3 is CAISESSWGRGNEKLFF. DNA for the CDR3: TGTGCCATCAGTGAGTCGTCTTGGGGCAGGGGCAATGAAAAACTGTTTTTT.

The chain joins TRBV7-8 to TRBJ1-2, with 8 bases fitting TRBD1. Germline V gene sequence: CDR1 SGHVS, CDR2 FQNEAQ. The J segment lost 5 bases and the V segment lost 4 bases, leaving 15 bases of the junction unmatched. The length of the CDR3 is 17 residues. This CDR3 reads CASSYQRTGQYAYGYTF. The DNA for the CDR3 is TGTGCCAGCAGCTACCAAAGGACAGGGCAGTATGCGTATGGCTACACCTTC.

The J gene is TRBJ2-2, the V gene TRBV11-2; 7 nucleotides align to TRBD2. The CDR3 has 17 residues. Unmatched junction bases numbered 8, after V lost 2 bases and J lost 2 bases. Per the germline V gene, CDR1 is SGHAT and CDR2 is FQNNGV. Written as DNA, the CDR3 is TGTGCCAGCAGCTTATATCCACTAGCGCTAAACACCGGGGAGCTGTTTTTT. This translates into CASSLYPLALNTGELFF.

Remarks on this clone: Germline is not matched at one junction end, which may reflect a read error. The V gene is TRBV30, the J gene TRBJ2-2; no reliable D call. Germline V gene sequence: CDR1 GTSNPN, CDR2 SVGIG (reference sequence). This CDR3 contains 10 residues. The CDR3 region is CAWNSGELFF. In nucleotides, the CDR3 is TGTGCCTGGAACTCCGGGGAGCTGTTTTTT.

J is TRBJ2-5 and V is TRBV4-3; 7 positions match TRBD2. CDR3 length: 15 amino acids. Trimming took 4 bases from V and 5 from J; bases not matched to a gene: 10. Germline V gene data show CDR1 as LGHNA and CDR2 as YSLEER. The CDR3 DNA reads as TGCGCCAGCAGCCCCGAGGGCGGGAGATATGAGACCCAGTACTTC. Its translation: CASSPEGGRYETQYF.

V is TRBV6-1 and J is TRBJ1-3; D possibly corresponds to TRBD1 (5 bases). With 5 bases removed from V and 2 bases from J, the gap between germline ends came to 13 bases. The CDR3 has 15 residues. Germline CDR1 and CDR2: MNHNS and SASEGT. CDR3 in amino acids: CASSNPGGAGNTIYF. The CDR3 coding sequence is TGTGCCAGCAGTAACCCGGGGGGTGCTGGAAACACCATATATTTT.

This clone is a singleton in its sample. The chain links TRBV29-1 to TRBJ1-2; a weak D match, TRBD1 (5 bases). CDR1 and CDR2 from the germline V gene are SQVTM and ANQGSEA. V was pared by 6 bases and J by 2 bases, with 13 bases between. This CDR3 has 13 amino acids. The CDR3 loop is CSVIGAANYGYTF. The CDR3 bases are TGCAGCGTGATAGGGGCAGCCAACTATGGCTACACCTTC. Variable domain in full (rest from reference TRBV29-1 and TRBJ1-2): SAVISQKPSRDICQRGTSLTIQCQVDSQVTMMFWYRQQPGQSLTLIATANQGSEATYESGFVIDKFPISRPNLTFSTLTVSNMSPEDSSIYLCSVIGAANYGYTFGSGTRLTVV.

This clone was seen once. The chain has TRBV5-6 and TRBJ2-1; a possible D gene is TRBD2 (6 bases). The germline CDR1 and CDR2 sequences are SGHDT and YYEEEE. V was shortened by 5 bases and J by 8 bases, with 14 bases between the two germline ends. This CDR3 spans 13 amino acids. CDR3 sequence reads: CASSSGLWDEQFF. The CDR3 DNA follows: TGTGCCAGCAGTTCCGGACTATGGGATGAGCAGTTCTTC.

V gene TRBV11-2 combines with J gene TRBJ1-2; the D gene is possibly TRBD1 (5 bases). This CDR3 is 14 amino acids long. Looked up from germline, CDR1 is SGHAT and CDR2 is FQNNGV. Deletions cut 6 bases from V and 5 bases from J, with 16 bases between. In nucleotides, the CDR3 is TGTGCCAGCAGAACCCTCTCCGGGGGTTATGGCTACACCTTC. Translation gives CASRTLSGGYGYTF. Looking up the rest from reference TRBV11-2 and TRBJ1-2 gives the full variable domain: EAGVAQSPRYKIIEKRQSVAFWCNPISGHATLYWYQQILGQGPKLLIQFQNNGVVDDSQLPKDRFSAERLKGVDSTLKIQPAKLEDSAVYLCASRTLSGGYGYTFGSGTRLTVV.

Of note for this clone: This specimen includes other DNA sequences encoding the same CDR3. The chain recombines TRBV18 with TRBJ2-5; D is perhaps TRBD2 (5 bases). V dropped 3 bases and J dropped 1 base, with 6 bases sitting between them. The germline V gene encodes CDR1 KGHSH and CDR2 LQKENI. CDR3 length: 13 amino acids. CDR3 nucleotide sequence: TGTGCCAGCTCACCTGGACTCCAAGAGACCCAGTACTTC. Residues: CASSPGLQETQYF.

This clone occurred once. The rearrangement joins TRBV4-3 to TRBJ2-7; 7 bases fit TRBD1. This CDR3 contains 14 residues. V dropped 0 bases and J dropped 3; count of bases not matched to a gene: 2. From germline, CDR1 is LGHNA and CDR2 YSLEER. The CDR3 here is CASSQDWDSYEQYF. As DNA, the CDR3 is TGCGCCAGCAGCCAAGATTGGGACAGCTACGAGCAGTACTTC.

This clone has a single count. CDR3 sequence (DNA): TGTGCCAGCAGCGCGGTAATAGCGGGAGTCTACAATGAGCAGTTCTTC. Its protein product is CASSAVIAGVYNEQFF. The V call is TRBV9, the J call TRBJ2-1, with TRBD2 matching 9 bases. The length of the CDR3 is 16 residues. With 3 bases clipped from V and 3 bases from J, the junction kept 7 bases outside the gene matches. CDR1 and CDR2 from the germline V gene are SGDLS and YYNGEE.

The CDR3 DNA reads as TGTGCCAGTAGTATCCGGGGAGGGGCAGGAACTGAAGCTTTCTTT. It yields the protein CASSIRGGAGTEAFF. This rearrangement joins TRBV19 to TRBJ1-1; a weak D match, TRBD1 (5 bases). V gave up 3 bases and J gave up 5 bases, with 16 bases separating them. This CDR3 spans 15 amino acids. The germline V gene encodes CDR1 LNHDA and CDR2 SQIVND (reference sequence).

V usage is TRBV29-1 and J usage is TRBJ2-3, with 9 bases identical to TRBD1. This CDR3 region has 13 residues. The J segment lost 12 bases and the V segment lost 2 bases, leaving 9 bases of the junction unmatched. The germline gives CDR1 SQVTM, CDR2 ANQGSEA. The CDR3 region is CSVERDNRGQQYF. CDR3 DNA: TGCAGCGTTGAAAGGGACAACAGGGGGCAACAGTATTTT.

The chain joins TRBV5-8 to TRBJ2-7; 8 bases align to TRBD2. CDR1 is SGHTS and CDR2 is YDEGEE in the germline V gene. The CDR3 spans 15 residues. Trimming cost V 0 bases and J 4 bases; bases outside gene matches: 6. CDR3 in amino acids: CASSLVGTRVYEQYF. The CDR3, as DNA: TGTGCCAGCAGCTTGGTGGGGACTAGGGTTTACGAGCAGTACTTC.

This clone occurred once. The chain is built from TRBV14 and TRBJ2-1; 10 nucleotides agree with TRBD2. This CDR3 is built from 16 residues. Germline-derived CDR1 and CDR2 are SGHDN and FVKESK. With V trimmed by 4 bases and J by 8 bases, 11 bases remained unmatched. DNA of the CDR3: TGTGCCAGCAGCCCAACCCTAGCGGGAGTTTGGGATGAGCAGTTCTTC. Translating it yields CASSPTLAGVWDEQFF.

The chain has TRBV6-6 and TRBJ1-1; a possible D gene is TRBD1 (6 bases). V was pared by 6 bases and J by 0 bases, with 17 bases between. Looked up from germline, CDR1 is MNHNY and CDR2 is SVGAGI (reference sequence). The length of the CDR3 is 16 residues. This CDR3 reads CASRPPGHLLNTEAFF. The DNA for the CDR3 is TGTGCCAGCAGACCCCCGGGACACCTATTGAACACTGAAGCTTTCTTT.

V and J are TRBV15 and TRBJ2-7, with a tentative D call TRBD2 (6 bases). V was trimmed by 1 base and J by 6 bases, leaving 13 bases between them. CDR3 length: 14 residues. Germline CDR1 LNHNV, CDR2 YYDKDF (reference sequence). In DNA form, the CDR3 reads TGTGCCACCAGCAGAGTTGGGAGGCTTGGCGAGCAGTACTTC. Protein: CATSRVGRLGEQYF. Based on the CDR3 plus reference TRBV15 and TRBJ2-7, the full variable domain is DAMVIQNPRYQVTQFGKPVTLSCSQTLNHNVMYWYQQKSSQAPKLLFHYYDKDFNNEADTPDNFQSRRPNTSFCFLDIRSPGLGDTAMYLCATSRVGRLGEQYFGPGTRLTVT.

The V and J genes are TRBV30 and TRBJ2-1, with a weak D call TRBD1 (5 bases). This CDR3 spans 11 amino acids. Germline V gene lookup returns CDR1 GTSNPN and CDR2 SVGIG (reference sequence). V was cut by 2 bases and J by 8 bases, with 7 bases left in between. This chain's CDR3 is CAWSQGDEQFF. Here the CDR3 DNA reads TGTGCCTGGAGTCAAGGGGATGAGCAGTTCTTC.

The chain employs TRBV6-5 and TRBJ2-5; tentatively, D is TRBD2 (6 bases). The length of the CDR3 is 14 residues. V was shortened by 5 bases and J by 4 bases, with 14 bases between the two germline ends. Germline lookup yields CDR1 MNHEY and CDR2 SVGAGI. The CDR3, as DNA: TGTGCCAGCAGTCGTCCGGGGGTGTCAGAGACCCAGTACTTC. Translation gives CASSRPGVSETQYF.

V and J are TRBV14 and TRBJ2-7; the match to TRBD1 covers 8 bases. The J segment lost 5 bases and the V segment lost 4 bases, leaving 4 bases of the junction unmatched. Germline CDR1 is SGHDN and CDR2 is FVKESK. The CDR3 consists of 13 residues. As DNA, the CDR3 is TGTGCCAGCAGCCCACGACAGGGGAACGAGCAGTACTTC. Translating gives CASSPRQGNEQYF.

The chain employs TRBV6-1 and TRBJ1-2, with 7 bases aligning to TRBD1. V shed 9 bases, J shed 4 bases, and the junction held 5 bases outside the gene matches. The germline gives CDR1 MNHNS, CDR2 SASEGT. The CDR3 is 12 residues long. For the CDR3, the DNA is TGTGCCAGTAGGGGGGACAGCTATGGCTACACCTTC. It is translated as CASRGDSYGYTF.

The chain carries TRBV14 and TRBJ2-1; D ambiguous. Deletions cut 0 bases from V and 2 bases from J, with 5 bases between. There are 14 residues in the CDR3. From germline, CDR1 is SGHDN and CDR2 FVKESK. The CDR3 DNA follows: TGTGCCAGCAGCCAAGACAGGCCCTACAATGAGCAGTTCTTC. Its protein product is CASSQDRPYNEQFF.

The rearrangement uses TRBV7-8 and TRBJ2-7, with a tentative D call TRBD2 (6 bases). V lost 5 bases to trimming and J lost 1 base, with 21 bases between them. CDR1 is SGHVS and CDR2 is FQNEAQ in the germline V gene. The CDR3 sequence is 17 residues long. CDR3 coding DNA: TGTGCCAGCAGCGTTATTAACGGGAGCAGAAGGTCCTACGAGCAGTACTTC. It codes for CASSVINGSRRSYEQYF.

J is TRBJ1-1 and V is TRBV11-3; D not certain. CDR3 length: 13 residues. CDR1 is SGHNT, CDR2 YENEEA, per germline. V was pared by 5 bases and J by 6 bases, with 13 bases between. The CDR3 region has the DNA TGTGCCAGCAGCCAGGAGGGCAGCGCTGAAGCTTTCTTT. It codes for CASSQEGSAEAFF.

The chain joins TRBV18 to TRBJ2-5; 8 bases match TRBD2. Trimming at V came to 3 bases and at J to 4 bases, leaving 10 bases not matched to a gene. Germline CDR1 and CDR2: KGHSH and LQKENI. CDR3 length: 16 residues. Here the CDR3 DNA reads TGTGCCAGCTCACCGGTCCTGGCGGGAGGCCGAGAGACCCAGTACTTC. This sequence encodes CASSPVLAGGRETQYF.

This clone was seen more than once but under ten times. CDR3 sequence reads: CASSFSRTGGRTEAFF. The CDR3 DNA sequence: TGTGCCAGCAGTTTCTCCCGGACAGGGGGCCGCACTGAAGCTTTCTTT. The V gene is TRBV27, the J gene TRBJ1-1; 11 bases fit TRBD1. V lost 3 bases to trimming and J lost 4 bases; unmatched junction nucleotides: 7. Germline CDR1 MNHEY, CDR2 SMNVEV (reference sequence). The CDR3 totals 16 residues.

J is TRBJ2-5 and V is TRBV6-1; 9 bases fit TRBD1. CDR1 is MNHNS and CDR2 is SASEGT in the germline V gene. V trimming: 2 bases; J trimming: 5 bases; junction bases outside the gene matches: 6. This CDR3 contains 15 residues. CDR3 amino acids: CASSENTGGAETQYF. CDR3 nucleotides: TGTGCCAGCAGTGAAAACACAGGGGGCGCGGAGACCCAGTACTTC.

The chain is built from TRBV10-1 and TRBJ2-2; D ambiguous. V was pared by 3 bases and J by 1 base, with 9 bases between. The CDR3 runs to 15 residues. Germline CDR1 WNHNN, CDR2 SYGVQD (reference sequence). Here the CDR3 reads CASSEGVGNTGELFF. CDR3 in DNA: TGCGCCAGCAGTGAAGGAGTCGGGAACACCGGGGAGCTGTTTTTT.

V and J are TRBV7-9 and TRBJ2-1; 10 bases line up with TRBD2. V dropped 5 bases and J dropped 4; count of bases not matched to a gene: 14. This CDR3 has 18 amino acids. Germline-derived CDR1 and CDR2 are SEHNR and FQNEAQ (reference sequence). The CDR3 DNA reads TGTGCCAGCAGCGATTTTACCTACAGGACTAGCGGATACAATGAGCAGTTCTTC. It yields the protein CASSDFTYRTSGYNEQFF.

The chain joins TRBV28 to TRBJ2-1, with 8 bases that match TRBD2. The CDR3 spans 15 residues. Looked up from germline, CDR1 is MDHEN and CDR2 is SYDVKM. The J segment lost 8 bases and the V segment lost 7 bases, leaving 13 bases of the junction unmatched. CDR3 nucleotides: TGTGCCAGCACCCTACGGCGGGCCGGGAGGGATGAGCAGTTCTTC. Translated: CASTLRRAGRDEQFF.